The T cell receptor (beta chain) under discussion was sequenced for a study of blood T cell repertoires in COVID-19. Study-wide background: Acute-phase and convalescent COVID-19 samples originated in the United States, Italy and Spain. PBMCs, B-cell-depleted T cells, or T cells were the source of the cDNA or gDNA that made up the material.

Per the original data handling: Reference gene primers were amplified, and this amplification served to estimate nucleated cell counts. Repertoires were generated with immunoSEQ multiplex PCR, while TCRdb's copy carries only in-frame clones and drops some. V, J and clone size were drawn from that table, and D and trimming were deduced from the DNA. This table has a few hundred thousand clones, about 85% appearing once. V was clipped by 5 bases and J by 7 bases; unmatched bases: 12. In germline, CDR1 is SGHTA, CDR2 FQGNSA. There are 15 residues in the CDR3. Sequencing input: peripheral blood. This chain links TRBV7-2 with TRBJ2-3, with TRBD2 matching 7 bases. The TCR was taken from a woman younger than 30 with acute or convalescent COVID-19. As DNA, the CDR3 is TGTGCCAGCAGCCGCAGCGGGACTATAATAAATACGCAGTATTTT. Translation gives CASSRSGTIINTQYF. The full variable domain, completed using reference TRBV7-2 and TRBJ2-3, is GAGVSQSPSNKVTEKGKDVELRCDPISGHTALYWYRQSLGQGLEFLIYFQGNSAPDKSGLPSDRFSAERTGGSVSTLTIQRTQQEDSAVYLCASSRSGTIINTQYFGPGTRLTVL.